Listed below are T cell receptor beta chains from one sample, sequenced in a study of T cell responses to AZD1222 COVID-19 vaccine. Profiling relied on immunoSEQ multiplex PCR, and the TCRdb table lists in-frame clones only, not all of them. This table has 100,000 to 150,000 clones, around 89% appearing once. Material: peripheral blood, obtained on day 0 of AZD1222 vaccination. These receptors were collected from an adult in good health. CDR3s include the opening cysteine and the closing phenylalanine or tryptophan. The D gene is left open where the match is weak. The size entry is marked missing in some rows and otherwise reads once, few, many or a size class.

clone size: NA; V gene: TRBV7-2; D gene: TRBD1; J gene: TRBJ2-2; CDR3 DNA: TGTGCCAGCAGGCAGGGGGCGAACACCGGGGAGCTGTTTTTT; CDR3 protein: CASRQGANTGELFF
clone size: NA; V gene: TRBV3-1/TRBV3-2; D gene: NA; J gene: TRBJ2-7; CDR3 DNA: TGTGCCAGCAGCTCGAATCGATTCCTAGCGACCAACTACGAGCAGTACTTC; CDR3 protein: CASSSNRFLATNYEQYF
clone size: once; V gene: TRBV12-3/TRBV12-4; D gene: NA; J gene: TRBJ2-5; CDR3 DNA: TGTGCCAGCACCCGGCCAGGGTATGGGACCCAGTACTTC; CDR3 protein: CASTRPGYGTQYF
clone size: once; V gene: TRBV18; D gene: TRBD1; J gene: TRBJ1-5; CDR3 DNA: TGTGCCAGCTCACCGGGACAGGGAGACAATCAGCCCCAGCATTTT; CDR3 protein: CASSPGQGDNQPQHF
clone size: NA; V gene: TRBV20-1; D gene: NA; J gene: TRBJ1-3; CDR3 DNA: TGCAGTGCTAGTGGGCAGGGAGATGGAAACACCATATATTTT; CDR3 protein: CSASGQGDGNTIYF
clone size: NA; V gene: TRBV3-1/TRBV3-2; D gene: NA; J gene: TRBJ1-5; CDR3 DNA: TGTGCCAGCAGCCGAGGGGGGGGTTATAGCAATCAGCCCCAGCATTTT; CDR3 protein: CASSRGGGYSNQPQHF
clone size: NA; V gene: TRBV21-1; D gene: NA; J gene: TRBJ1-5; CDR3 DNA: TGTGCCAGCAGCACCCCCACCCCCAGATTTAATCAGCCCCAGCATTTT; CDR3 protein: CASSTPTPRFNQPQHF
clone size: NA; V gene: TRBV7-2; D gene: TRBD2; J gene: TRBJ2-4; CDR3 DNA: TGTGCCAGCAGCAGAGAGGGAGCGGGAAGCATTCAGTACTTC; CDR3 protein: CASSREGAGSIQYF
clone size: few; V gene: TRBV18; D gene: NA; J gene: TRBJ2-3; CDR3 DNA: TGTGCCAGCTCACCCGCCACAGATACGCAGTATTTT; CDR3 protein: CASSPATDTQYF
clone size: few; V gene: TRBV3-1/TRBV3-2; D gene: NA; J gene: TRBJ1-5; CDR3 DNA: TGTGCCAGCAGCTCTGCTGGCTCTCAGCCCCAGCATTTT; CDR3 protein: CASSSAGSQPQHF
clone size: NA; V gene: TRBV6-5; D gene: NA; J gene: TRBJ1-1; CDR3 DNA: TGTGCCAGCAGTTACGGGAGGTTGAACACTGAAGCTTTCTTT; CDR3 protein: CASSYGRLNTEAFF
clone size: NA; V gene: TRBV16; D gene: TRBD1; J gene: TRBJ2-4; CDR3 DNA: TGTGCCAGCAGCCAAGGGACAGGGGGTTCCTTAGCCTTC; CDR3 protein: CASSQGTGGSLAF
clone size: NA; V gene: TRBV7-2; D gene: NA; J gene: TRBJ2-1; CDR3 DNA: TGTGCCAGCAGCTTAGTCGGAAGGTCCTACAATGAGCAGTTCTTC; CDR3 protein: CASSLVGRSYNEQFF
clone size: NA; V gene: TRBV7-2; D gene: TRBD2; J gene: TRBJ2-1; CDR3 DNA: TGTGCCAGCAGCTTAGCCCCCGGGAGCGGGGGGGCCAACAATGAGCAGTTCTTC; CDR3 protein: CASSLAPGSGGANNEQFF
clone size: NA; V gene: TRBV28; D gene: NA; J gene: TRBJ1-5; CDR3 DNA: TGTGCCAGCAGTTTTGGGGATTCCGGGTATAGCAATCAGCCCCAGCATTTT; CDR3 protein: CASSFGDSGYSNQPQHF
clone size: NA; V gene: TRBV28; D gene: TRBD1; J gene: TRBJ2-7; CDR3 DNA: TGTGCCAGCAGTCAAACAGGGGGCGGATACGAGCAGTACTTC; CDR3 protein: CASSQTGGGYEQYF
clone size: NA; V gene: TRBV2; D gene: NA; J gene: TRBJ1-5; CDR3 DNA: TGTGCCAGCAAGTGGGGGGAAAGCAATCAGCCCCAGCATTTT; CDR3 protein: CASKWGESNQPQHF
clone size: once; V gene: TRBV18; D gene: NA; J gene: TRBJ1-1; CDR3 DNA: TGTGCCAGCTCACCCGAGGACGGAAACACTGAAGCTTTCTTT; CDR3 protein: CASSPEDGNTEAFF
clone size: NA; V gene: TRBV5-1; D gene: TRBD1; J gene: TRBJ2-5; CDR3 DNA: TGCGCCAGCAGCGCGGGACAGGCGGACCAAGAGACCCAGTACTTC; CDR3 protein: CASSAGQADQETQYF
clone size: NA; V gene: TRBV6-5; D gene: NA; J gene: TRBJ1-2; CDR3 DNA: TGTGCCAGCAGCCCAAGGGGGGAGGGCTACACCTTC; CDR3 protein: CASSPRGEGYTF
clone size: NA; V gene: TRBV28; D gene: NA; J gene: TRBJ1-2; CDR3 DNA: TGTGCCAGCAACTCACCGGGACACTTCTATGGCTACACCTTC; CDR3 protein: CASNSPGHFYGYTF
clone size: NA; V gene: TRBV5-6; D gene: TRBD1; J gene: TRBJ2-7; CDR3 DNA: TGTGCCAGCAGTTTGGGGTTGGGACAGGGTGACGAGCAGTACTTC; CDR3 protein: CASSLGLGQGDEQYF
clone size: NA; V gene: TRBV28; D gene: TRBD1; J gene: TRBJ2-4; CDR3 DNA: TGTGCCAGCAGTTTGGGACAGGGGCTAGCCAAAAACATTCAGTACTTC; CDR3 protein: CASSLGQGLAKNIQYF
clone size: few; V gene: TRBV19; D gene: TRBD1; J gene: TRBJ1-5; CDR3 DNA: TGTGCCAGTAGTTCGCAGGGGGCAGACCAGCCCCAGCATTTT; CDR3 protein: CASSSQGADQPQHF
clone size: NA; V gene: TRBV10-3; D gene: NA; J gene: TRBJ1-5; CDR3 DNA: TGTGCCATCAGTGACAGGGTGGGTGGCAATCAGCCCCAGCATTTT; CDR3 protein: CAISDRVGGNQPQHF
clone size: NA; V gene: TRBV5-6; D gene: NA; J gene: TRBJ2-5; CDR3 DNA: TGTGCCAGCAGCTGGGGCAGCGAAGAGACCCAGTACTTC; CDR3 protein: CASSWGSEETQYF
clone size: few; V gene: TRBV12-3/TRBV12-4; D gene: NA; J gene: TRBJ1-3; CDR3 DNA: TGTGCCAGCAGTTGGGGGTCCGGAAACACCATATATTTT; CDR3 protein: CASSWGSGNTIYF
clone size: NA; V gene: TRBV2; D gene: TRBD2; J gene: TRBJ2-2; CDR3 DNA: TGTGCCAGCAGCGGCGGGAGGAAGAGCGGGGAGCTGTTTTTT; CDR3 protein: CASSGGRKSGELFF
clone size: NA; V gene: TRBV14; D gene: NA; J gene: TRBJ2-2; CDR3 DNA: TGTGCCAGCAGCCAAGTCCCGCGCGGGGAGCTGTTTTTT; CDR3 protein: CASSQVPRGELFF
clone size: NA; V gene: TRBV30; D gene: NA; J gene: TRBJ2-7; CDR3 DNA: TGTGCCGCTTCTCCGTCAACCTACGAGCAGTACTTC; CDR3 protein: CAASPSTYEQYF
clone size: NA; V gene: TRBV27; D gene: NA; J gene: TRBJ1-2; CDR3 DNA: TGTGCCAGCAGCCCGAATCGCTACTATGGCTACACCTTC; CDR3 protein: CASSPNRYYGYTF
clone size: NA; V gene: TRBV28; D gene: NA; J gene: TRBJ1-2; CDR3 DNA: TGTGCCAGCAGTTTACTAAAGCAGATATATGGCTACACCTTC; CDR3 protein: CASSLLKQIYGYTF
clone size: NA; V gene: TRBV30; D gene: NA; J gene: TRBJ2-1; CDR3 DNA: TGTGCCTGGAGTCCACCCTCTCCCCAGGTCTGGCAGTTCTTC; CDR3 protein: CAWSPPSPQVWQFF
clone size: NA; V gene: TRBV6-2/TRBV6-3; D gene: NA; J gene: TRBJ2-1; CDR3 DNA: TGTGCCAGCAGTTACCGGAGGGGGGATGAGCAGTTCTTC; CDR3 protein: CASSYRRGDEQFF
clone size: NA; V gene: TRBV6-2/TRBV6-3; D gene: NA; J gene: TRBJ1-6; CDR3 DNA: TGTGCCAGCAGTGACTGGACGGACTCCTATAATTCACCCCTCCACTTT; CDR3 protein: CASSDWTDSYNSPLHF
clone size: NA; V gene: TRBV19; D gene: TRBD1; J gene: TRBJ1-2; CDR3 DNA: TGTGCCAGTAGTGGCCTGGTCGGGACAGGAAACTATGGCTACACCTTC; CDR3 protein: CASSGLVGTGNYGYTF
clone size: NA; V gene: TRBV6-5; D gene: NA; J gene: TRBJ2-7; CDR3 DNA: TGTGCCAGCACAGAGGCAGGGGTCTCCTACGAGCAGTACTTC; CDR3 protein: CASTEAGVSYEQYF
clone size: NA; V gene: TRBV10-3; D gene: NA; J gene: TRBJ1-5; CDR3 DNA: TGTGCCATCAGTGAGGAAGGGGGTTTGCCCCAGCATTTT; CDR3 protein: CAISEEGGLPQHF
clone size: NA; V gene: TRBV19; D gene: NA; J gene: TRBJ1-5; CDR3 DNA: TGTGCCACCACGAGGGCGTCTTGGGACAAGGACTTTCGGCCCCAGCATTTT; CDR3 protein: CATTRASWDKDFRPQHF